The subject of this entry is one T cell receptor beta chain. The ends lost 5 bases at V and 6 bases at J; junction bases unmatched: 12. Germline assignment: CDR1 SNHLY and CDR2 FYNNEI. The CDR3 runs 15 residues. The sample comes from a study of CD8 T cells in Susac syndrome. RNA was extracted with the RNeasy kit, and a quantity of about 0.45 to 1 ug was reverse transcribed using random hexamers. TCRdb re-called the immunoSEQ multiplex PCR reads through MiXCR, storing one row per CDR3 protein. The table has about 120,000 distinct CDR3 sequences, around 94% seen once. This receptor was taken from a human donor in good health. The sample comprised CD4+ T cells from PBMCs. This chain joins TRBV2 and TRBJ2-5; the match to TRBD1 covers 7 bases. The CDR3 bases are TGTGCCAGCAGTTATACCGGGACACAGGGGCAGACCCAGTACTTC. Translation: CASSYTGTQGQTQYF.